This T cell receptor (beta chain) emerged from a study of shared clonotypes between healthy human individuals (dated by TCRdb to the early 2020s). Broadly, across the study: Three men and two women, aged 18 to 49 years, made up the cohort. For each donor, CD4 naive and CD4 memory were each run on three plates, CD8 naive on two plates, and CD8 memory on one plate. To estimate repertoire size and how much clonotype sharing occurs between individuals, the study deeply sequenced the blood TCR repertoires of several healthy adults. Libraries were prepared and TCR repertoires were sequenced by different laboratories using diverse techniques, in order to increase sequencing depth and limit assay-specific biases. Between about 0.85 and 8.9 billion PBMCs per donor were obtained by leukapheresis.

Paper-wide results and their limitations: Larger estimated clonotype richness was generally found for naive subsets than for memory subsets. Higher generation probabilities were observed for clonotypes shared by all four sorted-subset donors than for non-shared clonotypes. Based on pairwise subsampling, the degree of clonotype sharing among donors was expected to be affected by sequencing depth. When a handful of donors were compared, the shared fraction of clonotypes was about 5.5% for naive CD4, approximately 3.5% for naive CD8, 2.3% for memory CD4, and about 0.36% for memory CD8. Because the study included a small number of donors, the genetic and exposure-history diversity represented was limited. Rarefaction of sorted-subset datasets indicated incomplete sequencing despite the large sequencing depth. Sampling was restricted to blood, and TCR repertoires in tissues likely differ from the TCR repertoires found in blood.

Using the deep immunoSEQ assay, TCR CDR3 regions were amplified from genomic DNA by multiplex PCR. Extracted genomic DNA from each cell subset was spread evenly across all wells of several immunoSEQ 96-well plates, with each plate serving as a replicate. For sorted subsets, approximately 210 ng genomic DNA, equal to tens of thousands of T cell genomes, was loaded into each replicate PCR. Purified libraries were quantified with a Qubit 3.0 fluorometer, sized on a Bioanalyzer 2100, and re-quantified with the KAPA Library Quantification kit. Every immunoSEQ 96-well plate was sequenced on a separate single-read 150-cycle Illumina NextSeq 550 flow cell. From the authors' description of their analysis: Because the immunoSEQ output held only junctional sequences and lacked quality scores, the filtering could not match the filtering applied to full-length reads. Sequences were annotated with PyIR, a Python wrapper for IgBLAST v1.9, using IMGT germline references to assign V/J genes and CDR3. Any read was removed if the V/J assignment was weak (E-value above 1e-6), the CDR3 was missing, or the read contained stop codons, out-of-frame junctions, or ambiguous translated residues. V3J clonotypes were defined by identical inferred V gene, J gene, and CDR3 amino acid sequence. The percentage overlap between two repertoires was calculated by dividing the number of shared unique clonotypes by the size of the smaller repertoire. Three approaches were used to assess repertoire richness: RTK rarefaction, the Chao1 estimator, and Recon v2.1 estimates of unobserved clonotypes. Generation probabilities were computed with OLGA for all TCRbeta clonotypes obtained by the gDNA method from several donors. Not all clones reach the TCRdb copy of this immuneACCESS table, which keeps in-frame sequences only. Checked studies attribute under half of the gap to unresolved V genes and leave the rest unexplained. The V and J calls and clone size were taken over from that table, and D and trimming were inferred from the DNA. In this sample the table shows approximately 2.5 million clones, approximately 94% of which occur a single time. Approximately 0.36% of the sample belongs to the ten largest clones.

The CDR3, cysteine through phenylalanine, is 13 amino acids long. The read is trimmed to its CDR3 DNA, 39 bases read in frame from base 1. Deletion took 1 base off V and 4 bases off J, with a span of 7 bases between the germline ends. The germline V gene sets CDR1 to LGHNA and CDR2 to YNFKEQ. The donors were healthy, HIV-negative adults who had no recently reported acute infections or vaccinations. Every donor was a Caucasian adult residing in Nashville, Tennessee, USA. CD4+ T cells were enriched by magnetic negative selection, after which naive cells were positively selected on CD45RA and the negative fraction was taken as the memory subset. After blood collection by leukapheresis, PBMCs were isolated using Ficoll-Histopaque density gradient centrifugation and then cryopreserved in the vapor phase of liquid nitrogen. Analytical flow cytometry was used to check the purity and quantity of every magnetically sorted T cell population. Each sorted fraction had its genomic DNA isolated and then quantified by UV absorbance on a Nanodrop 2000c.

Remarks on this clone: This receptor's antigen is unknown. Base qualities are missing; no much larger clone stands one base away.

The V gene is TRBV4-2 and the J gene is TRBJ2-5; the D gene is not confidently resolved. This TCR came from a man aged 18-30 years in good health. Some clones in this sample may be carry-over from other donors' samples. The specimen sequenced was naive CD4+ T cells from PBMCs. What the cell subset or site label conveys for this sample: CD45RA+ positively selected. The CDR3 amino acid sequence is: CASSQVGSETQYF. The base sequence is TGTGCCAGCAGCCAAGTCGGGTCAGAGACCCAGTACTTC.